The clone carrying this T cell receptor (beta chain) came up many times. The authors ran a second PCR of 7 to 11 cycles using a sample-barcoded 5' primer and a J-beta primer mix. A single record per CDR3 protein comes from TCRdb applying MiXCR to the 5' RACE reads. The top ten clones hold 9.5% to 13% of a sample with some 930,000 distinct CDR3 sequences, 25% to 35% of them seen once. The data belong to a study of blood T cells in healthy people across ages. CDR1 is KGHSH and CDR2 is LQKENI in the germline V gene. V lost 4 bases, J lost 2 bases, and 8 bases stayed unmatched. CDR3 size: 16 residues. These data were also filed under a second study, of T cells of mothers and their children.

The sample consisted of blood. The origin of this receptor is a woman aged 35 to 49 in good health. The rearrangement uses TRBV18 and TRBJ2-7; 10 nucleotides align to TRBD1. The DNA of the CDR3 is TGTGCCAGCTCACTGGGGGACAGGGGCTACACCTACGAGCAGTACTTC. Protein sequence: CASSLGDRGYTYEQYF.